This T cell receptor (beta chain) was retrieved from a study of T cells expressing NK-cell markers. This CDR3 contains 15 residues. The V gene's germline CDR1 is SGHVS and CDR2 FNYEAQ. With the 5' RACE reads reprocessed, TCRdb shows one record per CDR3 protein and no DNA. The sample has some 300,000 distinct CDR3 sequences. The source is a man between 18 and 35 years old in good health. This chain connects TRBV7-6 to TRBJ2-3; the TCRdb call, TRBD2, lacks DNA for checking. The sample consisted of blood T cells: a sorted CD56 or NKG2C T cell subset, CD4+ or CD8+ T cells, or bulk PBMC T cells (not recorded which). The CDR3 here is CASSLGALNTDTQYF.